What follows are 12 T cell receptor beta chains derived from one specimen sequenced in a study of T-cell memory formation after mild COVID-19. TCRdb called the 5' RACE reads again in MiXCR, with one record for every CDR3 protein. The sample carries about 290,000 distinct CDR3 sequences, around 15% recorded once. The sequenced material came from PBMCs or a T cell subset sorted from them (not recorded which). The receptors were sampled from a man younger than 30 who had mild COVID-19 (a few samples of this study predate the infection). Cell type and time point are not known.

This clonotype was counted ten times or more. The V gene is TRBV6-5, the J gene TRBJ2-3; 10 bases fit TRBD1. The CDR3 runs to 16 residues. V lost 6 bases, J lost 4 bases, and 10 bases stayed unmatched. Germline CDR1 and CDR2: MNHEY and SVGAGI. The CDR3 here is CASRLVWTGGSDTQYF. The CDR3 region has the DNA TGTGCCAGCAGACTGGTATGGACAGGGGGGTCAGATACGCAGTATTTT.

The rearrangement uses TRBV7-3 and TRBJ2-5; TRBD1 or TRBD2 may be the D gene (6 bases each). The V end was cut by 5 bases, the J end by 5 bases, with 18 bases between. The CDR3 has 15 residues. Germline V gene data show CDR1 as SGHTA and CDR2 as FQGTGA. The CDR3 spells CASSRVPGAGETQYF. CDR3 nucleotide sequence: TGTGCCAGCAGCCGTGTCCCGGGGGCCGGGGAGACCCAGTACTTC.

Only a few counts were recorded for this clonotype. The chain recombines TRBV4-2 with TRBJ2-3; 8 bases are a match to TRBD2. The trim removed 0 bases at V and 5 bases at J, leaving 10 bases unmatched. This CDR3 region has 17 residues. Germline loops: CDR1 LGHNA, CDR2 YNFKEQ. The CDR3 sequence: CASSQDRERGIVDTQYF. As DNA, the CDR3 is TGTGCCAGCAGCCAAGATAGGGAGCGGGGGATTGTAGATACGCAGTATTTT.

The V and J genes are TRBV12-3 or TRBV12-4 and TRBJ1-2; no reliable D call. CDR3 length equals 13 residues. With 6 bases removed from V and 7 bases from J, the gap between germline ends came to 15 bases. The CDR3 loop is CASRLGRVGGYTF. The CDR3 DNA reads TGTGCCAGCAGGTTGGGTAGGGTAGGTGGCTACACCTTC.

The chain employs TRBV6-2 or TRBV6-3 and TRBJ1-5; TRBD1 is a possible D gene (5 bases). The CDR3 length is 14 residues. Germline assignment: CDR1 MNHEY and CDR2 SVGEGT. Trimming stripped 6 bases from V and 1 base from J, with 10 bases between. The CDR3 nucleotides are TGTGCCAGCAGAAACGGGGGGAGCAATCAGCCCCAGCATTTT. Translating gives CASRNGGSNQPQHF.

The chain has TRBV24-1 and TRBJ2-2, with 7 nucleotides matching TRBD1. Germline lookup yields CDR1 KGHDR and CDR2 SFDVKD. Trimming removed 3 bases from V and 4 bases from J; junction bases left unmatched: 7. The CDR3 totals 16 residues. The CDR3 spells CATSDEGTVATGELFF. The CDR3 DNA is TGTGCCACCAGTGATGAGGGGACAGTCGCCACCGGGGAGCTGTTTTTT.

The table lists this clonotype with a few counts. V gene TRBV3-1 combines with J gene TRBJ2-7; D might be TRBD2 (5 bases). Trimming took off 4 bases at V and 4 bases at J, with 11 bases between the two ends. Germline CDR1 is LGHDT and CDR2 is YNNKEL (reference sequence). The CDR3 length is 13 residues. This CDR3 is CASSPPSGYEQYF. CDR3 DNA sequence: TGTGCCAGCAGCCCCCCCTCGGGGTACGAGCAGTACTTC.

This clonotype was observed a few times. J is TRBJ1-1 and V is TRBV27; D is unresolved. From germline, CDR1 is MNHEY and CDR2 SMNVEV (reference sequence). Trimming stripped 5 bases from V and 0 bases from J, with 7 bases between. The CDR3 contains 13 residues. Written as DNA, the CDR3 is TGTGCCAGCAGTGCGCGATTGAACACTGAAGCTTTCTTT. The encoded protein is CASSARLNTEAFF.

This clonotype was observed a few times. The chain is built from TRBV5-1 and TRBJ1-1, with TRBD1 matching over 8 bases. Per germline, CDR1 SGHRS and CDR2 YFSETQ. The CDR3 loop spans 14 amino acids. Losses at the gene ends were 4 bases for V and 3 bases for J; bases not matched to a gene: 5. CDR3 sequence: CASSDGQGHTEAFF. CDR3 coding DNA: TGCGCCAGCAGCGATGGACAGGGCCACACTGAAGCTTTCTTT.

This clonotype was counted ten times or more. The chain has TRBV7-2 and TRBJ2-3; D may be TRBD1 or TRBD2 (5 bases each). There are 14 residues in the CDR3. The germline V and J ends were trimmed by 5 bases and 0 bases, with 9 bases remaining between them. Germline CDR1 is SGHTA and CDR2 is FQGNSA. For the CDR3, the DNA is TGTGCCAGCAGCCAGGGACCCAGCACAGATACGCAGTATTTT. Protein: CASSQGPSTDTQYF.

J is TRBJ2-3 and V is TRBV4-2; 10 bases are shared with TRBD2. Unmatched junction bases numbered 10, after V lost 2 bases and J lost 5 bases. Germline CDR1 reads LGHNA; CDR2 reads YNFKEQ. The CDR3 is 17 amino acids. This CDR3 reads CASSQPGAGGPGDTQYF. Written as DNA, the CDR3 is TGTGCCAGCAGCCAACCCGGAGCGGGGGGGCCCGGAGATACGCAGTATTTT.

Here the CDR3 DNA reads TGCGCCAGCAGCTTGGAGAGTGGTCCCTACGAGCAGTACGTC. The encoded protein is CASSLESGPYEQYV. V and J are TRBV5-1 and TRBJ2-7, with D unclear. The CDR3 sequence is 14 residues long. V gave up 0 bases and J gave up 2 bases, with 9 bases separating them. The germline V gene has CDR1 SGHRS and CDR2 YFSETQ.